These 4 T cell receptor beta chains came from one sample sequenced in a study of Graves' ophthalmopathy and Graves' hyperthyroidism. For repertoire sequencing, the TCR beta CDR3 regions were amplified from RNA transcripts. Second-round multiplex PCR followed a first-round RT-PCR using HTBI primers. Each CDR3 protein is one row after TCRdb ran MiXCR on the multiplex PCR reads. Among 150,000 to 200,000 distinct CDR3 sequences listed, under 45% were seen once. The sample consisted of peripheral blood. The receptors stem from a young man with Graves' ophthalmopathy.

This clonotype has just one count. The CDR3 DNA is TGTGCCAGCAGTTCCTATTTGAACACTGAAGCTTTCTTT. Residues: CASSSYLNTEAFF. The rearrangement uses TRBV27 and TRBJ1-1; D is ambiguous. This CDR3 region has 13 residues. Germline V gene lookup returns CDR1 MNHEY and CDR2 SMNVEV (reference sequence). Trimming pared 4 bases from V and 0 bases from J, leaving 6 bases between.

This clonotype has a count of ten or more. The rearrangement joins TRBV7-8 to TRBJ2-7, with 12 bases aligning to TRBD2. Germline V lookup: CDR1 SGHVS, CDR2 FQNEAQ. The CDR3 consists of 17 residues. The V gene end was trimmed by 1 base and the J gene end by 3 bases; junction bases not matched to a gene: 7. CDR3 sequence (DNA): TGTGCCAGCAGCTTAGTAGGACTAGCGGGACGGCGCTACGAGCAGTACTTC. The encoded protein is CASSLVGLAGRRYEQYF.

This clonotype has a count of ten or more. The chain joins TRBV28 to TRBJ1-2, with D unclear. V was trimmed by 1 base and J by 5 bases, leaving 5 bases between them. The V gene's germline CDR1 is MDHEN and CDR2 SYDVKM. This CDR3 has 12 residues. The CDR3 region is CASSLLGYGYTF. The CDR3 nucleotides are TGTGCCAGCAGTTTATTAGGGTATGGCTACACCTTC.

This chain joins TRBV28 and TRBJ1-5; TRBD1 matches at 7 bases. V shed 6 bases, J shed 2 bases, and the junction held 4 bases outside the gene matches. CDR3 length: 14 residues. From germline, CDR1 is MDHEN and CDR2 SYDVKM. Written as DNA, the CDR3 is TGTGCCAGCAGCCGGGACAGTGGCAATCAGCCCCAGCATTTT. It codes for CASSRDSGNQPQHF.